The entry below gives a single TCR beta chain sequence along with its context. Replicate PCRs from sorted subsets contained around 200 ng DNA, which is some 32,000 T cell genomes. In the authors' workflow: Quality scores were absent from the junction-only immunoSEQ sequences, so filtering differed. Sequencing used immunoSEQ multiplex PCR; TCRdb keeps in-frame clones, though not all of them. D and trimming were read from the DNA, whereas the V and J calls and clone size are those reported in that table. The sample carries about 600,000 clones, almost 97% recorded once. This specimen comes from a study of shared clonotypes between healthy human individuals. This CDR3 is built from 15 residues. Losses at the gene ends were 6 bases for V and 1 base for J; bases not matched to a gene: 9. CDR1 is MDHEN and CDR2 is SYDVKM in the germline V gene.

This receptor was taken from a woman in her 30s in good health. The V and J genes are TRBV28 and TRBJ2-7; 7 bases are shared with TRBD1. The sample comprised naive CD4+ T cells sorted from blood. Indicated subset: CD45RA+ positively selected. The CDR3 sequence: CASSSRGTPSYEQYF. As DNA, the CDR3 is TGTGCCAGCAGCTCCAGGGGGACGCCTTCCTACGAGCAGTACTTC.